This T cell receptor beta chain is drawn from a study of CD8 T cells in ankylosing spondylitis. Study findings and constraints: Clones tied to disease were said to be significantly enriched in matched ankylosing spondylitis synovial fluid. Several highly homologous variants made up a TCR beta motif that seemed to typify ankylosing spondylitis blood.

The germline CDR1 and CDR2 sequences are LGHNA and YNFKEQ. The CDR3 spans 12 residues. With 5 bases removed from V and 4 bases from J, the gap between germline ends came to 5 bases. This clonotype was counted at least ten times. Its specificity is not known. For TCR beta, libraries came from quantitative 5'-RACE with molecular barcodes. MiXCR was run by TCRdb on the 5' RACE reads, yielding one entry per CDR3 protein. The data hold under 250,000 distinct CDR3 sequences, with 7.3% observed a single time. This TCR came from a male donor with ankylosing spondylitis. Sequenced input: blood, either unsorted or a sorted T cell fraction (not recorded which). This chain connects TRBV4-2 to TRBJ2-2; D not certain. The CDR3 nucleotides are TGTGCCAGCAGCTACTTCACCGGGGAGCTGTTTTTT. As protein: CASSYFTGELFF.